This T cell receptor beta chain derives from a study of blood T cells in healthy people across ages (dated by TCRdb to the mid-2010s). Looking at the study overall: In model experiments, template switching captured roughly one uniquely barcoded TCR beta cDNA molecule for every two T cells. The donors were split into four age groups: young (average roughly 15 years), middle-aged (roughly 40), aged (more than 55) and long-lived (82). For two donors (one aged 18 to 30 and one aged 80 or older), the study analyzed two additional independent replicas of 1 million unique cDNA reads from the same blood draw. To avoid experimental bias, donors of different ages were spread randomly across the sequencing lanes. To track age-related changes in TCR beta repertoire diversity, the study relied on deep sequencing normalized with unique cDNA molecular identifiers.

Libraries were prepared through 5' RACE. Reads for this sample came from an Illumina HiSeq 2500. A second PCR of about 7 to 12 cycles was performed with a sample-barcoded 5' primer and a J-beta primer mix. A template-switch 5' adaptor carrying 12 random nucleotides introduced a unique molecular identifier onto each TCR beta cDNA molecule. At least 2.5 million CDR3-containing paired-end reads were obtained from each sample. The Mint cDNA synthesis kit, primed by a TRBC-specific oligonucleotide, was used to synthesize first-strand cDNA from all RNA. All cDNA was treated with uracil-DNA glycosylase and then went through a first 18-cycle PCR with the universal primers M1SS and BC2_uni_R. The study's processing was this. For normalization, 1 million high-quality reads were randomly selected from each sample, with every read carrying a distinct molecular identifier. Instead of being binned into consensus sequences, reads with shared molecular identifiers were discarded. CDR3 identification, clonotype clustering and error correction used MiTCR with a Q25 quality threshold and the strictest error-elimination algorithm. A nonparametric unseen species model with Euler transformation was used to estimate a lower bound on total TCR beta diversity. The public reads were run again by TCRdb, first through fastp at Q25 and then through MiXCR, and only productive beta chains were kept. Rows matching on CDR3 protein sequence are summarized as one entry with the most common DNA and genes. The V and J calls, along with clone size, are taken from TCRdb and not from the paper's own processing. In all, the sample holds 790,000 or so distinct CDR3 sequences, and approximately 53% of those were seen once. Roughly 24% of the sample rests with the top ten.

Including the terminal cysteine and phenylalanine, the CDR3 comprises 16 residues. Left in the record is the CDR3 DNA by itself, 48 bases read in frame from the first base. The germline V and J ends show losses of 5 bases and 8 bases respectively, and no gene match explains 13 bases of the junction. The germline V gene (reference sequence) gives CDR1 as SEHNR and CDR2 as FQNEAQ. The approximately 39 donors, aged roughly 6 to 95 years, were systemically healthy Caucasian individuals from Russia. Each donor gave roughly 11 milliliters of peripheral blood, drawn into EDTA-treated Vacutainer tubes. Ficoll-Paque density-gradient centrifugation was used to isolate PBMCs, with at least 7 million per sample. Total RNA, at least 6 micrograms per sample, was extracted from PBMCs with Trizol reagent. The percentages of naive CD45RAhigh/CD27high T cells were determined by flow cytometry on a PBMC aliquot from every donor.

Notes on this clonotype: The antigen it binds to is not known. No base qualities exist here, and no much larger clone lies one base off it.

Study-wide findings and limitations: Because profiling used bulk unsorted PBMCs, naive and antigen-experienced compartments could not be compared conclusively. Estimates of total diversity based on one million sequenced T cells were considered lower bounds and underestimates. Because the CMV infection status of the donors was unknown, age-related changes in expanded clonotypes may potentially have been confounded. There was a strong correlation between observed TCR beta diversity and the percentage of naive T cells measured by flow cytometry. The long-lived group showed more naive CD4+ T cells, fewer expanded clones and increased TCR diversity than the aged group, suggesting age selection. Observed TCR beta diversity per million T cells fell roughly linearly with age, and a significant reduction was already apparent by age around 39.

The chain uses TRBV7-9 and TRBJ2-1; 9 bases in the junction line up with TRBD1. This clonotype originated in a man aged 35 to 55 in good health. The sequenced material came from blood. The nucleotides read TGTGCCAGCAGCCTGGAGGGGACAGGGTCGAGCCATGAGCAGTTCTTC. It encodes CASSLEGTGSSHEQFF.